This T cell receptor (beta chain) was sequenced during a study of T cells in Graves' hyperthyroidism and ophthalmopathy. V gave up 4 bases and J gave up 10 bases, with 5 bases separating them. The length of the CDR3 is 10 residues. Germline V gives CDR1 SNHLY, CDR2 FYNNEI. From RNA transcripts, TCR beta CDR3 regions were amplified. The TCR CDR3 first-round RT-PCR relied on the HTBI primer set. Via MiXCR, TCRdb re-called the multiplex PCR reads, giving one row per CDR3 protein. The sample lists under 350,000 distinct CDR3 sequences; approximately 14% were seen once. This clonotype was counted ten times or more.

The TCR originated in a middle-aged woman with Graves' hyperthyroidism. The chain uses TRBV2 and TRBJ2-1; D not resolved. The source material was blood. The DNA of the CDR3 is TGTGCCAGCAGTGGTAGAGAGCAGTTCTTC. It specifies CASSGREQFF.